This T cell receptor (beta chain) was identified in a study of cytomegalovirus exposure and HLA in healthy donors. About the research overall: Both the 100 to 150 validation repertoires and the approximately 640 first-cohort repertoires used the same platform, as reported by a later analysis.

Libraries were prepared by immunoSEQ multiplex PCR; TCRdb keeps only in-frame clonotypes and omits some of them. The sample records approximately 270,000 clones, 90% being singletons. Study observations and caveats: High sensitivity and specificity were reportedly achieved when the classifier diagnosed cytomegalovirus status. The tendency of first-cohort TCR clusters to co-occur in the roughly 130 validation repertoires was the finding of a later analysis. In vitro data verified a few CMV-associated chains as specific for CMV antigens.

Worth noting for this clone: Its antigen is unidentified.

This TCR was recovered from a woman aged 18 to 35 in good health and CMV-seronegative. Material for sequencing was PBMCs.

The CDR3 sequence: CSGQGAGETQYF. The DNA of the CDR3 is TGCAGCGGTCAGGGGGCGGGGGAGACCCAGTACTTC. The chain links TRBV29-1 to TRBJ2-5; 8 bases line up with TRBD1. Trimming removed 7 bases from V and 5 bases from J; junction bases left unmatched: 6. The CDR3 sequence is 12 residues long. Germline assignment: CDR1 SQVTM and CDR2 ANQGSEA.